This T cell receptor beta chain was identified during a study of blood T cell repertoires in COVID-19. In the source study's methods: How many nucleated cells were present was estimated from reference gene primer amplification. The protocol was immunoSEQ multiplex PCR, while the TCRdb copy is restricted to in-frame clones and leaves out a portion. That table supplies the V and J calls and clone size; D and trimming were determined from the DNA. The data contain roughly 76,000 clones, roughly 89% of them seen just once; the ten biggest clones take up 6.5% to 8.5%. Germline V gene sequence: CDR1 MGHRA, CDR2 YSYEKL. This CDR3 contains 16 residues. The V segment lost 6 bases and the J segment 7 bases; nucleotides outside the gene matches: 15.

Sequenced input: peripheral blood. The chain links TRBV4-1 to TRBJ2-1; 7 nucleotides line up with TRBD2. This sequence originates from a man aged 25-45 years with acute or convalescent COVID-19. CDR3 nucleotide sequence: TGCGCCAGCAGAACCAAACTAGCGCGCGGGCCGAATGAGCAGTTCTTC. Protein: CASRTKLARGPNEQFF.